This TCR beta chain originates from a study of read filtering for tumor transcriptome and immune sequencing. From approximately 430 ng of RNA, a library with molecular barcoded alpha/delta and beta/gamma adaptors was made. One entry per CDR3 protein, called by TCRdb with MiXCR from the reads. Among fewer than 100,000 distinct CDR3 sequences listed, more than 9% were seen once. This clonotype was observed many times. Its matching antigen is unknown. Study outcomes and limitations: IR-seq and RNA-seq agreed better without single-read clonotypes.

V was clipped by 10 bases and J by 0 bases, with 19 bases between them. The CDR3 runs to 16 residues. From germline, CDR1 is LNHDA and CDR2 SQIVND (reference sequence). This TCR was sampled from a donor at least 40 years old with multiple myeloma. The chain is built from TRBV19 and TRBJ2-1, with D maybe TRBD1 (6 bases). The specimen sequenced was a population of CD138-negative cells sorted from bone marrow. The CDR3 loop is CATTQQGFSSYNEQFF. The CDR3 coding sequence is TGTGCCACCACACAACAGGGCTTCAGCTCCTACAATGAGCAGTTCTTC.